This record covers a single TCR beta chain. This sample is drawn from a study of T cell changes during pregnancy in multiple sclerosis. Clones were read by immunoSEQ multiplex PCR, and TCRdb kept only the in-frame ones, dropping some. This table has 70,000 to 95,000 clones, approximately 92% appearing once. The CDR3 is 14 amino acids. CDR1 and CDR2 (germline): SGHNT, YYREEE (reference sequence). The V and J ends lost 1 base and 0 bases respectively, with 7 bases between them. This clonotype was sampled from a female donor with multiple sclerosis, enrolled in a pregnancy study. The material sequenced was peripheral blood, taken in the first trimester of pregnancy. V gene TRBV5-4 combines with J gene TRBJ1-2; D remains unclear. The CDR3 sequence is CASSLSGSNYGYTF. DNA for the CDR3: TGTGCCAGCAGCTTGAGCGGTTCTAACTATGGCTACACCTTC.